These T cell receptor beta chains were read from a single sample in a study of T cell repertoires in cytomegalovirus infection. Via MiXCR, TCRdb re-called the reads, giving one row per CDR3 protein. Altogether 900,000 to 950,000 distinct CDR3 sequences are present, about a third being singletons, with the ten largest covering roughly 12%. For these receptors, no antigen is known. Sequencing used cultured CD8+ T cells from PBMCs, obtained from culture after CMV antigen stimulation. Receptors were obtained from a human donor in good health (CMV status not recorded). Some clones in this sample may be carry-over from other donors' samples. CDR3s include the opening cysteine and the closing phenylalanine or tryptophan. The order of the fields is clone size, D gene, J gene, V gene, CDR3 DNA, CDR3 protein. The D gene is left open where the match is weak. Clone size, where shown, is once, few, many, or a class for clones that have expanded.

size: .
D: .
J: TRBJ1-1
V: TRBV12-3/TRBV12-4
DNA: TGTGCCAGCAGTCCTAGGGCTGAAGCTTTCTTT
CDR3: CASSPRAEAFF

size: .
D: .
J: TRBJ1-2
V: TRBV7-4
DNA: TGTGCCAGCAGCTTAGGGGGGATCTGGCAGCCTAACTATGGCTACACCTTC
CDR3: CASSLGGIWQPNYGYTF

size: .
D: .
J: TRBJ1-2
V: TRBV7-8
DNA: TGTACCAGCAGCTTAGATGGGTTTTATGGCTACACCTTC
CDR3: CTSSLDGFYGYTF

size: .
D: .
J: TRBJ2-7
V: TRBV15
DNA: TGTGCCACCAGCAGTTCCCGTCTAAACTACGAGCAGTACTTC
CDR3: CATSSSRLNYEQYF

size: many
D: .
J: TRBJ2-3
V: TRBV7-9
DNA: TGTGCCAGCAGCTCGGACACCCCGATCCCCACAGATACGCAGTATTTT
CDR3: CASSSDTPIPTDTQYF

size: .
D: TRBD2
J: TRBJ2-1
V: TRBV4-1
DNA: TGCGCCAGCAGCCAGCAGCTAGCGGCTGAGCAGTTCTTC
CDR3: CASSQQLAAEQFF

size: .
D: .
J: TRBJ1-6
V: TRBV6-5
DNA: TGTGCCAGCACCTTCAGCTCCTATAATTCACCCCTCCACTTT
CDR3: CASTFSSYNSPLHF

size: few
D: .
J: TRBJ2-4
V: TRBV20-1
DNA: TGCAGTGCTAGAGATTGGCAGAAAAACATTCAGTACTTC
CDR3: CSARDWQKNIQYF

size: many
D: .
J: TRBJ1-5
V: TRBV7-8
DNA: TGTGCCAGCAGCTCGGGACTGGGACTCAATCAGCCCCAGCATTTT
CDR3: CASSSGLGLNQPQHF

size: .
D: TRBD1
J: TRBJ1-1
V: TRBV6-1
DNA: TGTGCCAGCAGTGTGACCGGGACAGGGGTTAACACTGAAGCTTTCTTT
CDR3: CASSVTGTGVNTEAFF

size: few
D: TRBD2
J: TRBJ2-1
V: TRBV6-2/TRBV6-3
DNA: TGTGCCAGCAGTCAGGCTTTAGCGGGGTTCTCCTACAATGAGCAGTTCTTC
CDR3: CASSQALAGFSYNEQFF

size: many
D: TRBD1
J: TRBJ2-5
V: TRBV12-3/TRBV12-4
DNA: TGTGCCAGCAGTCTACCGGGACAGGGGTTGGAGACCCAGTACTTC
CDR3: CASSLPGQGLETQYF

size: many
D: .
J: TRBJ2-2
V: TRBV7-6
DNA: TGTGCCAGCAGCTTAGAGGGACCCCACCTCGCCGCCGGGGAGCTGTTTTTT
CDR3: CASSLEGPHLAAGELFF